The clone carrying this T cell receptor beta chain was seen only once. TCRdb's copy holds only in-frame clones and misses some; the assay was immunoSEQ multiplex PCR. The repertoire has a few hundred thousand clones, about 88% of them found once; the top ten carry roughly 3%. This entry comes from a study of blood T cell repertoires in COVID-19. V lost 2 bases, J lost 6 bases, and 6 bases stayed unmatched. The germline CDR1 and CDR2 sequences are SGHRS and YFSETQ. This CDR3 spans 16 amino acids. The chain combines TRBV5-1 with TRBJ2-2, with 11 bases identical to TRBD2. This clonotype was obtained from a man aged 55-75 years with acute or convalescent COVID-19. The source material was peripheral blood. The DNA for the CDR3 is TGCGCCAGCAGCTTTACTAGCGGGGGACGGTCCGGGGAGCTGTTTTTT. As protein: CASSFTSGGRSGELFF.